The present entry profiles one T cell receptor (beta chain) with its context. Its antigen remains unidentified. Here the gene names and germline are mouse. The DNA ends 1 residue before the CDR3 does, and the rest of the CDR3 is filled in from the germline J gene. This record belongs to a study of tissue T cells after allogeneic stem cell transplantation. Whole-study findings and limits: Some tissue clones might be persisting host cells; their alloreactivity or antigen specificity was not determined.

Germline V gene data show CDR1 as SNHLY and CDR2 as FYNGKV (reference sequence). V lost 5 bases, J lost 4 bases, and 6 bases stayed unmatched. There are 15 residues in the CDR3. Time point described: mouse harvest day 7 after allogeneic transplant. Each mouse received 10^7 T-cell-depleted marrow cells plus 10^6 splenic CD5+ T cells by tail vein. This mouse GVHD model was MHC-mismatched B6 to BALB/c, profiled day 7 or 14. Clones were read by immunoSEQ multiplex PCR, and TCRdb kept only the in-frame ones, dropping some. The sample includes roughly 7,100 clones, 40% to 50% of them seen just once. This TCR derives from a female BALB/c mouse given C57BL/6 T cells with graft-versus-host disease after an allogeneic hematopoietic cell transplant. The V call is TRBV3, the J call TRBJ1-4, with 8 bases identical to TRBD1. Material: gut tissue. The CDR3 sequence: CASSPNRGGNERLFF. The sequenced part of the CDR3 DNA is TGTGCCAGCAGCCCCAACAGGGGGGGCAACGAAAGATTATTT. Based on the CDR3 plus reference TRBV3 and TRBJ1-4, the full variable domain is GPKVLQIPSHQIIDMGQMVTLNCDPVSNHLYFYWYKQILGQQMEFLVNFYNGKVMEKSKLFKDQFSVERPDGSYFTLKIQPTALEDSAVYFCASSPNRGGNERLFFGHGTKLSVL.